What follows are 28 T cell receptor beta chains derived from one specimen sequenced in a study of human T cells and chemical hapten exposure. One entry per CDR3 protein results from TCRdb running MiXCR on the RACE reads. The data hold 84,000 or so distinct CDR3 sequences, with approximately 10% observed a single time. The time point: patch test 2, 6 weeks after DPC sensitization. The treatment was: therapeutic diphenylcyclopropenone sensitization with weekly scalp DPC. Specimen: whole blood, collected in connection with sensitization to the hapten diphenylcyclopropenone (DPC). These receptors were collected from a woman in her 30s with alopecia areata. Some clones in this sample may be carry-over from other donors' samples.

The chain joins TRBV3-1 to TRBJ2-7; D is unclear. CDR1 and CDR2 (germline): LGHDT, YNNKEL (reference sequence). Trimming pared 3 bases from V and 2 bases from J, leaving 11 bases between. The CDR3 runs to 14 residues. CDR3 nucleotide sequence: TGTGCCAGCAGCCACCCCTTCGGCCCCTACGAGCAGTACTTC. This gives the protein CASSHPFGPYEQYF.

V is TRBV11-3 and J is TRBJ2-2; no clear D gene. Between the trimmed V and J ends, which lost 5 bases and 3 bases, there was a span of 10 bases. This CDR3 contains 14 residues. The germline gives CDR1 SGHNT, CDR2 YENEEA. CDR3 sequence reads: CASSRTGDTGELFF. In DNA form, the CDR3 reads TGTGCCAGCAGCAGAACTGGGGACACCGGGGAGCTGTTTTTT.

Concerning this clonotype itself: The germline gene is not matched at one end of the junction; a read error may be the cause. The V gene is TRBV10-3, the J gene TRBJ1-1, with D possibly matching TRBD1 (5 bases). The CDR3 spans 14 residues. Per germline, CDR1 ENHRY and CDR2 SYGVKD. The CDR3 DNA sequence: TGTGCCATCTGTGAGTCGGGGGACCGGACTGAAGCTTTCTTT. This sequence encodes CAICESGDRTEAFF.

V and J are TRBV6-5 and TRBJ1-3; D ambiguous. There are 12 residues in the CDR3. With 6 bases removed from V and 4 bases from J, the gap between germline ends came to 7 bases. Germline V CDR1 and CDR2: MNHEY, SVGAGI. The CDR3: CASRGSGNTIYF. The DNA for the CDR3 is TGTGCCAGCAGAGGATCAGGAAACACCATATATTTT.

This clonotype was counted ten times or more. The chain joins TRBV12-5 to TRBJ1-2; D uncertain. CDR3 length: 13 amino acids. Trimming stripped 0 bases from V and 7 bases from J, with 9 bases between. Germline-derived CDR1 and CDR2 are LGHNT and FRNRAP. The CDR3 is CASGLVRSSGYTF. The CDR3 DNA follows: TGTGCTAGTGGTTTGGTACGAAGTTCTGGCTACACCTTC.

This clonotype was observed a handful of times. V is TRBV13 and J is TRBJ2-5, with D unresolved. V lost 4 bases and J lost 4, with 13 bases in between. Germline CDR1 is PRHDT and CDR2 is FYEKMQ (reference sequence). The CDR3 totals 14 residues. CDR3 sequence reads: CASSSTARAETQYF. The DNA of the CDR3 is TGTGCCAGCAGCTCAACAGCTCGGGCAGAGACCCAGTACTTC.

This clonotype occurred many times. The CDR3 loop is CASSEQGYNEKLFF. The CDR3 DNA sequence: TGCGCCAGCAGCGAACAGGGTTACAATGAAAAACTGTTTTTT. J is TRBJ1-4 and V is TRBV4-1, with a possible D match to TRBD1 (6 bases). The germline CDR1 and CDR2 sequences are MGHRA and YSYEKL. V was trimmed by 5 bases and J by 5 bases, leaving 12 bases between them. This CDR3 is built from 14 residues.

In its sample, this clonotype was seen many times. The chain links TRBV6-6 to TRBJ1-6, with 8 bases that match TRBD1. The germline CDR1 and CDR2 sequences are MNHNY and SVGAGI (reference sequence). The CDR3 length is 14 residues. Trimming removed 2 bases from V and 7 bases from J; junction bases left unmatched: 1. The CDR3 is CASSYRDRNSPLHF. The CDR3 nucleotides read TGTGCCAGCAGTTACCGGGACAGGAATTCACCCCTCCACTTT.

This clonotype was seen a handful of times. The J gene is TRBJ1-3, the V gene TRBV12-3 or TRBV12-4; TRBD1 matches 7 bases. The CDR3 runs 16 residues. Trimming removed 2 bases from V and 3 bases from J; junction bases left unmatched: 7. This CDR3 is CASSLRGPSVGNTIYF. CDR3 DNA sequence: TGTGCCAGCAGTTTAAGGGGGCCGTCGGTTGGAAACACCATATATTTT.

There are many counts of this clonotype. The rearrangement uses TRBV6-2 or TRBV6-3 and TRBJ2-1, with 11 bases fitting TRBD2. Germline CDR1 and CDR2: MNHEY and SVGEGT. The CDR3 runs 19 residues. Trimming at V came to 1 base and at J to 0 bases, leaving 8 bases not matched to a gene. The CDR3 reads CASSYLASGGKSSYNEQFF. The CDR3 region has the DNA TGTGCCAGCAGTTACTTGGCTAGCGGGGGGAAGAGCTCCTACAATGAGCAGTTCTTC.

This clonotype was seen many times. The J gene is TRBJ1-1, the V gene TRBV10-3; tentatively, D is TRBD1 (6 bases). The germline V gene has CDR1 ENHRY and CDR2 SYGVKD. The CDR3 is made up of 13 amino acids. Trimming took off 6 bases at V and 1 base at J, with 9 bases between the two ends. The CDR3 nucleotides read TGTGCCATCAGGGACAGTCCGAACACTGAAGCTTTCTTT. Encoded protein: CAIRDSPNTEAFF.

At least ten counts were recorded for this clonotype. The V call is TRBV19, the J call TRBJ1-5; TRBD1 aligns across 9 bases. The length of the CDR3 is 15 residues. V gave up 11 bases and J gave up 7 bases; unmatched junction bases: 15. Germline values: CDR1 LNHDA, CDR2 SQIVND (reference sequence). The CDR3 bases are TGTGCCTCGGTCCGATCCCCGGGACAGGGACAGCCCCAGCATTTT. Translated, it gives CASVRSPGQGQPQHF.

This clonotype was seen repeatedly, ten times or more. The chain is built from TRBV6-2 or TRBV6-3 and TRBJ2-1; D gene unclear. V dropped 5 bases and J dropped 4 bases, with 18 bases sitting between them. In germline, CDR1 is MNHEY, CDR2 SVGEGT. This CDR3 contains 16 residues. The CDR3 sequence: CASSPHSAPSYNEQFF. The CDR3 DNA is TGTGCCAGCAGTCCCCATTCCGCCCCCAGTTACAATGAGCAGTTCTTC.

The chain uses TRBV10-3 and TRBJ1-1; D is uncertain. The germline V and J ends were trimmed by 6 bases and 4 bases, with 12 bases remaining between them. The CDR3 extends over 13 amino acids. The germline V gene has CDR1 ENHRY and CDR2 SYGVKD. The CDR3 nucleotides read TGTGCCATCAGCTCCGAAGGGCGCACTGAAGCTTTCTTT. Translated, it gives CAISSEGRTEAFF.

This clonotype was picked up many times. The chain recombines TRBV4-1 with TRBJ2-1; D might be TRBD1 or TRBD2, each matching 5 bases. There are 15 residues in the CDR3. Trimming cost V 1 base and J 5 bases, with 12 bases left between them. CDR1 is MGHRA, CDR2 YSYEKL, per germline. The CDR3 DNA reads TGCGCCAGCAGCCAAGTAGGTTGGGACGACAATGAGCAGTTCTTC. This gives the protein CASSQVGWDDNEQFF.

J is TRBJ2-3 and V is TRBV7-9; weak D call: TRBD2 (7 bases). Trimming removed 2 bases at V and 6 bases at J, with 9 bases between. Germline V gives CDR1 SEHNR, CDR2 FQNEAQ (reference sequence). This CDR3 has 13 residues. This CDR3 reads CASSLWGGDTQYF. The CDR3 bases are TGTGCCAGCAGCTTATGGGGGGGCGATACGCAGTATTTT.

This clonotype has a handful of counts. V is TRBV18 and J is TRBJ2-2; unclear D gene. This CDR3 spans 15 amino acids. The V and J ends lost 2 bases and 5 bases respectively, with 12 bases between them. In germline, CDR1 is KGHSH, CDR2 LQKENI. The CDR3 DNA is TGTGCCAGCTCACCAGAATCCAGCTTAACCGGGGAGCTGTTTTTT. Its translation: CASSPESSLTGELFF.

There are many counts of this clonotype. The chain has TRBV6-6 and TRBJ1-6, with a possible D match to TRBD1 (6 bases). The germline V and J ends were trimmed by 7 bases and 5 bases, with 15 bases remaining between them. The CDR3 has 15 amino acids. Germline V gene lookup returns CDR1 MNHNY and CDR2 SVGAGI (reference sequence). For the CDR3, the DNA is TGTGCCAGCAAACCCTCCCAGGGGAATAATTCACCCCTCCACTTT. This gives the protein CASKPSQGNNSPLHF.

The count of this clonotype is one. V is TRBV10-3 and J is TRBJ2-3; 10 bases line up with TRBD2. The CDR3 is made up of 14 amino acids. Trimming cost V 11 bases and J 5 bases; bases outside gene matches: 10. The germline CDR1 and CDR2 sequences are ENHRY and SYGVKD. This chain's CDR3 is CAAKAGGPGDTQYF. As DNA, the CDR3 is TGTGCCGCAAAAGCGGGGGGGCCCGGAGATACGCAGTATTTT.

Many counts were recorded for this clonotype. The chain recombines TRBV29-1 with TRBJ2-1; unclear D gene. With 6 bases removed from V and 4 bases from J, the gap between germline ends came to 13 bases. The V gene's germline CDR1 is SQVTM and CDR2 ANQGSEA. The CDR3 length is 13 residues. CDR3 protein: CSVPSDRYNEQFF. Written as DNA, the CDR3 is TGCAGCGTCCCATCCGACCGATACAATGAGCAGTTCTTC.

In its sample, this clonotype was seen many times. The chain joins TRBV5-1 to TRBJ2-7, with 7 positions matching TRBD2. With 2 bases clipped from V and 2 bases from J, the junction kept 4 bases outside the gene matches. The CDR3 totals 14 residues. CDR1 is SGHRS and CDR2 is YFSETQ in the germline V gene. The CDR3 DNA is TGCGCCAGCAGCTTCCGGGACTACCCCTACGAGCAGTACTTC. This sequence encodes CASSFRDYPYEQYF.

This clonotype was seen ten or more times. J is TRBJ1-4 and V is TRBV7-7, with D perhaps matching TRBD1 (6 bases). V lost 2 bases, J lost 5 bases, and 9 bases lay in between. Germline assignment: CDR1 SSHAT and CDR2 FNYEAQ (reference sequence). The CDR3 is 14 residues long. The CDR3 loop is CASSLTQGNEKLFF. The DNA of the CDR3 is TGTGCCAGCAGCTTAACACAGGGCAATGAAAAACTGTTTTTT. Drawing the rest from reference TRBV7-7 and TRBJ1-4, the complete variable domain is GAGVSQSPRYKVTKRGQDVTLRCDPISSHATLYWYQQALGQGPEFLTYFNYEAQPDKSGLPSDRFSAERPEGSISTLTIQRTEQRDSAMYRCASSLTQGNEKLFFGSGTQLSVL.

CDR3 nucleotides: TGTGCCAGCAGCCAAGAGAAAGCGGGAGGTTCGGGCAATGAGCAGTTCTTC. It is translated as CASSQEKAGGSGNEQFF. The chain is built from TRBV4-2 and TRBJ2-1; 9 bases match TRBD2. The V and J ends lost 0 bases and 6 bases, in that order; junction bases with no gene match: 9. Germline CDR1 LGHNA, CDR2 YNFKEQ. CDR3 length: 17 amino acids.

This clonotype was counted many times. The chain carries TRBV19 and TRBJ1-5, with 10 nucleotides matching TRBD1. Germline lookup yields CDR1 LNHDA and CDR2 SQIVND (reference sequence). The CDR3 runs 15 residues. V was clipped by 7 bases and J by 7 bases; unmatched bases: 10. The CDR3 reads CASKLTGGSEQPQHF. The CDR3 coding sequence is TGTGCCAGTAAATTGACAGGGGGCTCGGAGCAGCCCCAGCATTTT.

Regarding this clonotype: Germline and junction disagree at one end, which may indicate a read error. The chain has TRBV29-1 and TRBJ1-1, with D unclear. This CDR3 has 15 amino acids. The V gene's germline CDR1 is SQVTM and CDR2 ANQGSEA. This CDR3 reads CSVDDVDGERTGAFF. DNA for the CDR3: TGCAGCGTTGATGACGTGGACGGAGAACGAACTGGAGCTTTCTTT. The full variable domain, in which reference TRBV29-1 and TRBJ1-1 provide the parts outside the CDR3, is SAVISQKPSRDICQRGTSLTIQCQVDSQVTMMFWYRQQPGQSLTLIATANQGSEATYESGFVIDKFPISRPNLTFSTLTVSNMSPEDSSIYLCSVDDVDGERTGAFFGQGTRLTVV.

This clonotype was seen ten or more times. The gene calls are TRBV20-1 and TRBJ1-1, with no clear D. This CDR3 has 14 residues. Trimming removed 5 bases at V and 0 bases at J, with 13 bases between. The germline CDR1 and CDR2 sequences are DFQATT and SNEGSKA (reference sequence). The CDR3 coding sequence is TGCAGTGCTCCTCACGACACGCTGAACACTGAAGCTTTCTTT. This encodes CSAPHDTLNTEAFF.

The rearrangement joins TRBV27 to TRBJ1-1; perhaps TRBD1 as D (5 bases). Trimming stripped 6 bases from V and 1 base from J, with 9 bases between. This CDR3 comprises 13 residues. Germline values: CDR1 MNHEY, CDR2 SMNVEV (reference sequence). DNA for the CDR3: TGTGCCAGCAGGGCAGGGCCGAACACTGAAGCTTTCTTT. Translating it yields CASRAGPNTEAFF.

This clonotype was seen many times. This chain connects TRBV19 to TRBJ2-1, with D possibly matching TRBD1 (6 bases). Germline V gene sequence: CDR1 LNHDA, CDR2 SQIVND (reference sequence). The V end lost 5 bases, the J end lost 8 bases, and 13 bases lay between the germline ends. The CDR3 runs to 13 residues. CDR3 sequence (DNA): TGTGCCAGTAGTCTCGGACAGTACGATGAGCAGTTCTTC. It is translated as CASSLGQYDEQFF.